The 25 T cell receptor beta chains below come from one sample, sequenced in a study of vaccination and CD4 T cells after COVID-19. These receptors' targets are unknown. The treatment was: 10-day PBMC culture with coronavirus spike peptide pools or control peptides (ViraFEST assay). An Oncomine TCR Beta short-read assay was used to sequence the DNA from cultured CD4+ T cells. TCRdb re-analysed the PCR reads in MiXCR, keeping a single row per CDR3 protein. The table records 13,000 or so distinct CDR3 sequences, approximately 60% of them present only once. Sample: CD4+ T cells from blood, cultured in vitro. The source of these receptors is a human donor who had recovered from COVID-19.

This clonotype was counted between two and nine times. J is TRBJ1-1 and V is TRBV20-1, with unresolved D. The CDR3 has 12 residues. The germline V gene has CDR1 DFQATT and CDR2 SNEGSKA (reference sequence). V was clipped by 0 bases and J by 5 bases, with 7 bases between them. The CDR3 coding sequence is TGCAGTGCTAGAGAGGCAGGTACTGAAGCTTTCTTT. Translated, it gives CSAREAGTEAFF.

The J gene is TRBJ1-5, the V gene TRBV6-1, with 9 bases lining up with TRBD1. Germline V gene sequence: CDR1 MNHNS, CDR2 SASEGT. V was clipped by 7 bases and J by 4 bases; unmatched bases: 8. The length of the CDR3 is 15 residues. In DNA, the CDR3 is TGTGCCAGCACAGAACAGGGGGCGGGTAATCAGCCCCAGCATTTT. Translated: CASTEQGAGNQPQHF.

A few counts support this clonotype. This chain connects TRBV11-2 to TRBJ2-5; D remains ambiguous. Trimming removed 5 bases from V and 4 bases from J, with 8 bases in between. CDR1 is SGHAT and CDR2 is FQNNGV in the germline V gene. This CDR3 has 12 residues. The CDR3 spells CASSQWGETQYF. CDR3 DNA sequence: TGTGCCAGCAGCCAGTGGGGAGAGACCCAGTACTTC. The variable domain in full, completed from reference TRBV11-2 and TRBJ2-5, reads EAGVAQSPRYKIIEKRQSVAFWCNPISGHATLYWYQQILGQGPKLLIQFQNNGVVDDSQLPKDRFSAERLKGVDSTLKIQPAKLEDSAVYLCASSQWGETQYFGPGTRLLVL.

Here the CDR3 DNA reads TGTGCCATCAGTGACCCTAGCCGGTACACAGATACGCAGTATTTT. Protein product: CAISDPSRYTDTQYF. This chain links TRBV10-3 with TRBJ2-3, with TRBD2 as a possible D gene (5 bases). CDR1 and CDR2 (germline): ENHRY, SYGVKD. There are 15 residues in the CDR3. V shed 3 bases and J shed 2 bases, with 12 bases lying between them.

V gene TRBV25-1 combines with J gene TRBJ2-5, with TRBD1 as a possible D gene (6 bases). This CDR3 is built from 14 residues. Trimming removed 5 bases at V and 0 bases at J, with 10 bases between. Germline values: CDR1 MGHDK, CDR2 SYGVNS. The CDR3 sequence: CASSLHRDQETQYF. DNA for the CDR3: TGTGCCAGCAGTTTACACAGGGACCAAGAGACCCAGTACTTC.

This CDR3 is CSARDFLAGSLNEQFF. The CDR3, as DNA: TGCAGTGCTAGAGACTTTCTGGCGGGAAGCCTCAATGAGCAGTTCTTC. The rearrangement joins TRBV20-1 to TRBJ2-1; D is possibly TRBD2 (6 bases). V was shortened by 0 bases and J by 6 bases, with 18 bases between the two germline ends. From germline, CDR1 is DFQATT and CDR2 SNEGSKA (reference sequence). The CDR3 consists of 16 residues.

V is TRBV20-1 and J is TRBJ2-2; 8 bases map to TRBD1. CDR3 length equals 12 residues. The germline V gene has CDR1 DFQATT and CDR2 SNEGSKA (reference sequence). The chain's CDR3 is CSGQGNTGELFF. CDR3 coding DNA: TGCAGCGGACAGGGAAACACCGGGGAGCTGTTTTTT.

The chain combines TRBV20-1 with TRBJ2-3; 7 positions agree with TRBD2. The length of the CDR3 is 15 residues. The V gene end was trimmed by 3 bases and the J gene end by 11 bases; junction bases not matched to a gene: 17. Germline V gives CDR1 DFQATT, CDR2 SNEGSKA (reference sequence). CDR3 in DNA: TGCAGTGCTAGTCGACTAGCTGTCATCGAGGAGGTGCAGTATTTT. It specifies CSASRLAVIEEVQYF.

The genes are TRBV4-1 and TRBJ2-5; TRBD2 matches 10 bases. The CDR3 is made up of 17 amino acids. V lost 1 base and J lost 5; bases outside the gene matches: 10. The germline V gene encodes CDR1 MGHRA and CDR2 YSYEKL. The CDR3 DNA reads TGCGCCAGCAGCCAAGGACTAGCGGGCTACGGGAAGGAGACCCAGTACTTC. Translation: CASSQGLAGYGKETQYF.

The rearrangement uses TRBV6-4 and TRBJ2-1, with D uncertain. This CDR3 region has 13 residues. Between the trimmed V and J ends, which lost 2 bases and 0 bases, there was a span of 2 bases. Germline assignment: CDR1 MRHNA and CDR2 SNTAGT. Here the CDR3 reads CASSDNSYNEQFF. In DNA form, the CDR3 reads TGTGCCAGCAGTGACAACTCCTACAATGAGCAGTTCTTC.

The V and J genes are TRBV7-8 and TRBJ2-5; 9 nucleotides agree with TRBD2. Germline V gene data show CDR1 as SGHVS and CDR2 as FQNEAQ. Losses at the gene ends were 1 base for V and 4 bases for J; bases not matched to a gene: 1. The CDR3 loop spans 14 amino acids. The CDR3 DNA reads TGTGCCAGCAGCTTAGAACTAGCGGGAGAGACCCAGTACTTC. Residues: CASSLELAGETQYF. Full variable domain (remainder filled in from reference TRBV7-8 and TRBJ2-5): GAGVSQSPRYKVAKRGQDVALRCDPISGHVSLFWYQQALGQGPEFLTYFQNEAQLDKSGLPSDRFFAERPEGSVSTLKIQRTQQEDSAVYLCASSLELAGETQYFGPGTRLLVL.

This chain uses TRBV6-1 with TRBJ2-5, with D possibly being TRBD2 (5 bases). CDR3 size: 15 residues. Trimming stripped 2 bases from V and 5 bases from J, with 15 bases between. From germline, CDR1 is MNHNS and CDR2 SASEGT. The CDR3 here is CASSESAGTGETQYF. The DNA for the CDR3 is TGTGCCAGCAGTGAAAGTGCGGGTACCGGGGAGACCCAGTACTTC.

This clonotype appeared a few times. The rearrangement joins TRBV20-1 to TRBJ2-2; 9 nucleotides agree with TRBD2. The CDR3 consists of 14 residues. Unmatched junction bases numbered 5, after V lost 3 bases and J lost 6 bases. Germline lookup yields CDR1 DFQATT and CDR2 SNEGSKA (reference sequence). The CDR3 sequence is CSASLAGMAGELFF. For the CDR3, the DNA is TGCAGTGCTAGTCTAGCGGGAATGGCCGGGGAGCTGTTTTTT.

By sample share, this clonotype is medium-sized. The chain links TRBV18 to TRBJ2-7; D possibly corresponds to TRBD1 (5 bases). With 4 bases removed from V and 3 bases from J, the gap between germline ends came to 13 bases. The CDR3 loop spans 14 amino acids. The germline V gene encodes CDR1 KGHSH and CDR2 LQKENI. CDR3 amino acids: CASSLGFRDYEQYF. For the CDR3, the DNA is TGTGCCAGCTCACTAGGCTTCAGGGACTACGAGCAGTACTTC.

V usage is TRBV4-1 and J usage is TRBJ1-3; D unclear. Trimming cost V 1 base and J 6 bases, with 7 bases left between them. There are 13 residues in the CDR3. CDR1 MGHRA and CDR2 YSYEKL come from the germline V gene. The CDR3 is CASSQGRANTIYF. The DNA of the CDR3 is TGCGCCAGCAGCCAAGGGAGGGCAAACACCATATATTTT.

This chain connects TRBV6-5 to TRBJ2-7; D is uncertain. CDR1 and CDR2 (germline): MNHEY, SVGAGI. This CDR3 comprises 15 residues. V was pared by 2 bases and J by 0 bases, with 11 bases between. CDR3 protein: CASSYLGPSSYEQYF. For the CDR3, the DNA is TGTGCCAGCAGTTACCTGGGCCCAAGCTCCTACGAGCAGTACTTC.

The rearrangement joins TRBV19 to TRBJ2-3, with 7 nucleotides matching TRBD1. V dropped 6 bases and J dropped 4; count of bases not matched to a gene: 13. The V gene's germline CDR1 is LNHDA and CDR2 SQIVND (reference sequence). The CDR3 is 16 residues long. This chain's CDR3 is CASRGQPRSPADTQYF. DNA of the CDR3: TGTGCCAGTAGGGGACAGCCACGATCGCCTGCAGATACGCAGTATTTT.

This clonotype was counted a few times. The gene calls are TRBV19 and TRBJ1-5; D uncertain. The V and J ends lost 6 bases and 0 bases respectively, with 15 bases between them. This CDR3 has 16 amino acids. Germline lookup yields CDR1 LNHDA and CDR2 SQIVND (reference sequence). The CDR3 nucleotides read TGTGCCAGTAGGACGATAGGTTCTGTTAGCAATCAGCCCCAGCATTTT. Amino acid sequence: CASRTIGSVSNQPQHF.

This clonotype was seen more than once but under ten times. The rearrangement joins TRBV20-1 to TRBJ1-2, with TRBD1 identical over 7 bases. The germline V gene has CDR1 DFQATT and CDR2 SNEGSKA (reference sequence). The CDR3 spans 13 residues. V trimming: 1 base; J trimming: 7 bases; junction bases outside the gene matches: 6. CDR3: CSARASRGPGYTF. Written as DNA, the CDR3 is TGCAGTGCTAGAGCCAGTAGGGGGCCTGGCTACACCTTC.

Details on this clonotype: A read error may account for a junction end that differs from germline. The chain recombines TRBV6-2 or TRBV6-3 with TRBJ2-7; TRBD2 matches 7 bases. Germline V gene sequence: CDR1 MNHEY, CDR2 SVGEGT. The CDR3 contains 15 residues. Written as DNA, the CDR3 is TGTGCCAGCAGCTCCCAGTGGCGGCGGGAGTACGGGCAGTACTTC. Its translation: CASSSQWRREYGQYF.

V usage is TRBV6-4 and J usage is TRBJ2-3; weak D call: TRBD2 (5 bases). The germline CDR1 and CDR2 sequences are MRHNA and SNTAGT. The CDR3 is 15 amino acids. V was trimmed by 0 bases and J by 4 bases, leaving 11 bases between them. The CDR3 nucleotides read TGTGCCAGCAGTGACTCGAGTGGAGCGGCAGATACGCAGTATTTT. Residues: CASSDSSGAADTQYF.

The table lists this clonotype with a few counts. The CDR3 here is CASTRDRQETQYF. CDR3 DNA sequence: TGTGCCAGCACACGCGACAGGCAAGAGACCCAGTACTTC. This rearrangement joins TRBV2 to TRBJ2-5, with TRBD1 as a possible D gene (6 bases). The V end was cut by 7 bases, the J end by 2 bases, with 11 bases between. Germline CDR1 and CDR2: SNHLY and FYNNEI. This CDR3 has 13 residues.

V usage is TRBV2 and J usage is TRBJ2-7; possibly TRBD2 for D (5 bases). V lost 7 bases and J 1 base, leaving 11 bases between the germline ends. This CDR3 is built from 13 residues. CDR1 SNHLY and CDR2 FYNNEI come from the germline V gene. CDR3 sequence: CASNIAGSYEQYF. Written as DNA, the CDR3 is TGTGCCAGCAACATTGCGGGTTCCTACGAGCAGTACTTC. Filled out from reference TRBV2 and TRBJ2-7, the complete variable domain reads EPEVTQTPSHQVTQMGQEVILRCVPISNHLYFYWYRQILGQKVEFLVSFYNNEISEKSEIFDDQFSVERPDGSNFTLKIRSTKLEDSAMYFCASNIAGSYEQYFGPGTRLTVT.

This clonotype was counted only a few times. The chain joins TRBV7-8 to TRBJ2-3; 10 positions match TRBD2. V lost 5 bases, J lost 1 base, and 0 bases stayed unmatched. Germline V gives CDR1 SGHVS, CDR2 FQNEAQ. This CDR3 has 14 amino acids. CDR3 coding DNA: TGTGCCAGCAGCGGGACTAGCGGCACAGATACGCAGTATTTT. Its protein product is CASSGTSGTDTQYF.

In DNA, the CDR3 is TGTGCCAGCAGCCGACTTATCGGGGAAACGGGGTTCTTC. This encodes CASSRLIGETGFF. The rearrangement uses TRBV7-9 and TRBJ2-1, with a possible D match to TRBD2 (5 bases). The V gene's germline CDR1 is SEHNR and CDR2 FQNEAQ (reference sequence). Between the trimmed V and J ends, which lost 5 bases and 15 bases, there was a span of 20 bases. The CDR3 runs to 13 residues.